This TCR beta chain was identified in a study of blood T cell repertoires in COVID-19. Trimming removed 4 bases at V and 4 bases at J, with 19 bases between. The CDR3 totals 16 residues. Germline V gene data show CDR1 as MNHEY and CDR2 as SMNVEV (reference sequence). In the 2 weeks before study entry, exposed participants met a COVID-19 case, which was PCR-confirmed or clinician-diagnosed. The repertoire was sequenced with immunoSEQ multiplex PCR; TCRdb's copy has only in-frame clones and lacks some. This sample has a few hundred thousand clones, with about 90% found just once. This TCR was sampled from a middle-aged woman who had been exposed to COVID-19. The sample comprised PBMCs or T cells enriched from blood (not recorded which). The chain links TRBV27 to TRBJ1-2, with a tentative D call TRBD1 (6 bases). DNA of the CDR3: TGTGCCAGCAGTTCCCCACAGGGTCTCCTTTTCTATGGCTACACCTTC. This codes for CASSSPQGLLFYGYTF.